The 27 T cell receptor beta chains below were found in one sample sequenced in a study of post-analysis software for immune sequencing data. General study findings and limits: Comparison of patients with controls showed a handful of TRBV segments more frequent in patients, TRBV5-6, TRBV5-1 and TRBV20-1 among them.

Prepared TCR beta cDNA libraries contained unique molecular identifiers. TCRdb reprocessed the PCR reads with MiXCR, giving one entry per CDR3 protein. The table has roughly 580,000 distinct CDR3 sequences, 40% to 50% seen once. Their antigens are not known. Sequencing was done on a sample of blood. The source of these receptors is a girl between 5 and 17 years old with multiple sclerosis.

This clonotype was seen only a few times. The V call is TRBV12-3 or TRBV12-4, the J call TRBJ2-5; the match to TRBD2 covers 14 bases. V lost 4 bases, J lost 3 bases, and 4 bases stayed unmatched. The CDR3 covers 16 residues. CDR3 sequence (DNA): TGTGCCAGCAGTTCGGGACTAGCGGGAGCGGAAGAGACCCAGTACTTC. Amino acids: CASSSGLAGAEETQYF.

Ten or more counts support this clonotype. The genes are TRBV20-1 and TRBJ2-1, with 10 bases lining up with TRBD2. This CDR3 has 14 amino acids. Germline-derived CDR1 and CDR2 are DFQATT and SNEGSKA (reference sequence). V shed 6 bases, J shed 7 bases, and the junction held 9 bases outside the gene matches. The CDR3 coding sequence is TGCAGTGCCCTTAGCGGGGGGCGTGAGAATGAGCAGTTCTTC. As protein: CSALSGGRENEQFF.

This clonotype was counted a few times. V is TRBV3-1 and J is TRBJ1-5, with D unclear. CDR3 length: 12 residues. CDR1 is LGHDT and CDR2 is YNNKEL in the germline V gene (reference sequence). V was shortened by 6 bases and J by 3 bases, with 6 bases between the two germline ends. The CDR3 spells CASRGINQPQHF. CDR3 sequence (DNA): TGTGCCAGCAGGGGCATCAATCAGCCCCAGCATTTT.

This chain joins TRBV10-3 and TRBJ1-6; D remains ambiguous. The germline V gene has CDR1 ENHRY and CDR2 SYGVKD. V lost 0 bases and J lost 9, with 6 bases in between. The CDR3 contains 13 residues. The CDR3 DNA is TGTGCCATCAGTGAGTCGGAGGGTTCACCCCTCCACTTT. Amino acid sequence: CAISESEGSPLHF.

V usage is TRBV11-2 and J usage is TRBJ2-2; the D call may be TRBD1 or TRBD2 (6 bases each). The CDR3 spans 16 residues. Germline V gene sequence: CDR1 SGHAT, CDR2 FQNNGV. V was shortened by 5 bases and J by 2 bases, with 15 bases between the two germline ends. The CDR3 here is CASSRGRGPNTGELFF. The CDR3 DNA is TGTGCCAGCAGCCGTGGACGGGGGCCAAACACCGGGGAGCTGTTTTTT.

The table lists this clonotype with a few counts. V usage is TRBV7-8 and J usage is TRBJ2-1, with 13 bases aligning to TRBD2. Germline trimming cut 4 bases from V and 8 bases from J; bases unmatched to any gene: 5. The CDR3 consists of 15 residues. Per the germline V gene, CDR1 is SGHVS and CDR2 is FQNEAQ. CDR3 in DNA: TGTGCCAGCAGCTATTGGACTAGCGGGAGTGATGAGCAGTTCTTC. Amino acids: CASSYWTSGSDEQFF.

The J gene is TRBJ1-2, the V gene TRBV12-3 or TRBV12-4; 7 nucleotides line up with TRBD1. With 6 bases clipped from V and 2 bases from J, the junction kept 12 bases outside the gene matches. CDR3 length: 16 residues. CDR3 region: CASSPVQGTLNYGYTF. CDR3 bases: TGTGCCAGCAGCCCAGTACAGGGGACCCTAAACTATGGCTACACCTTC.

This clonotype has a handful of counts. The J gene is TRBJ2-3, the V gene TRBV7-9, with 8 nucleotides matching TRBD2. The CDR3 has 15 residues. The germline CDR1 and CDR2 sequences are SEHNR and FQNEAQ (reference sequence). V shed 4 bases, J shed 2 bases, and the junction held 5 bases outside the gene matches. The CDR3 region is CASSSTSGTTDTQYF. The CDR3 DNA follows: TGTGCCAGCAGCTCCACTAGCGGAACCACAGATACGCAGTATTTT.

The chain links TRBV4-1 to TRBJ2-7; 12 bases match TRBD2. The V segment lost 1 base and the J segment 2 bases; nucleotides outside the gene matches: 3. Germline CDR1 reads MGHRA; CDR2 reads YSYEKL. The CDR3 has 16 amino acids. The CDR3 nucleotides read TGCGCCAGCAGCCAAGTCCTAGCGGGGGGGACCTACGAGCAGTACTTC. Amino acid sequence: CASSQVLAGGTYEQYF.

The CDR3 sequence: CASSYRGLETQYF. CDR3 bases: TGTGCCAGCAGTTACAGGGGGCTGGAGACCCAGTACTTC. The genes are TRBV6-2 or TRBV6-3 and TRBJ2-5; 7 bases agree with TRBD1. CDR3 length: 13 amino acids. The J segment lost 5 bases and the V segment lost 2 bases, leaving 2 bases of the junction unmatched. Germline lookup yields CDR1 MNHEY and CDR2 SVGEGT.

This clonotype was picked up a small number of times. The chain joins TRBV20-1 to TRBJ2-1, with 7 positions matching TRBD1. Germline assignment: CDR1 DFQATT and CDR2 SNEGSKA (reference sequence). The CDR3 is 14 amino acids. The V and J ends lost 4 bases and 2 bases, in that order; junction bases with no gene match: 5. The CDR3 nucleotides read TGCAGTGCTACCACAGGGGTTACCTACAATGAGCAGTTCTTC. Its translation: CSATTGVTYNEQFF.

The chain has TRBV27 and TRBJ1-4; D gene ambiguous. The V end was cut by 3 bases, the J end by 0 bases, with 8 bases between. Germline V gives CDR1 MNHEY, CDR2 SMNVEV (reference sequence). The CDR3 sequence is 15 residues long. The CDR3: CASSFSSATNEKLFF. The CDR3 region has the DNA TGTGCCAGCAGTTTTTCGTCAGCAACTAATGAAAAACTGTTTTTT.

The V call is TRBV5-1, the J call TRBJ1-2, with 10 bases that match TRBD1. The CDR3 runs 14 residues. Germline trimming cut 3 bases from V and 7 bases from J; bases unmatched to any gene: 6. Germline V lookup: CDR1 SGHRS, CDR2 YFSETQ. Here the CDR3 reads CASSWGTGASGYTF. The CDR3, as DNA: TGCGCCAGCAGCTGGGGGACAGGGGCGAGTGGCTACACCTTC.

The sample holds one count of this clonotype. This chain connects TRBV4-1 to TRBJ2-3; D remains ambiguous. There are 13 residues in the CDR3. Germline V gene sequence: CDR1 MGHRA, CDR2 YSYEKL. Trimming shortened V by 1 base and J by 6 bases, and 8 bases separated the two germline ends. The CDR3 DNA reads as TGCGCCAGCAGCCAAGTCCCCAGGGATACGCAGTATTTT. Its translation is CASSQVPRDTQYF.

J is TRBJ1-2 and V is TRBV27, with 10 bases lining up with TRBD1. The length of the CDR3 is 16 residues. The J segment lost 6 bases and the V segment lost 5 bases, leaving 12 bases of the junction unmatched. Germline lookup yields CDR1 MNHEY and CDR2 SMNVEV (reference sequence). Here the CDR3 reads CASSTLPRDRGNGYTF. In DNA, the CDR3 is TGTGCCAGCAGTACTTTGCCCCGGGACAGGGGTAATGGCTACACCTTC.

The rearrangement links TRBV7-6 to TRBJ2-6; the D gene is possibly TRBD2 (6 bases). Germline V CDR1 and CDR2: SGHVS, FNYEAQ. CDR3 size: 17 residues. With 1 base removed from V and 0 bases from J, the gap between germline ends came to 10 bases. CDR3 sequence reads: CASSLEAGSSGANVLTF. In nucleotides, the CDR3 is TGTGCCAGCAGCTTAGAGGCCGGGAGCTCTGGGGCCAACGTCCTGACTTTC. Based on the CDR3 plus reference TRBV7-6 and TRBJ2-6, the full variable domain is GAGVSQSPRYKVTKRGQDVALRCDPISGHVSLYWYRQALGQGPEFLTYFNYEAQQDKSGLPNDRFSAERPEGSISTLTIQRTEQRDSAMYRCASSLEAGSSGANVLTFGAGSRLTVL.

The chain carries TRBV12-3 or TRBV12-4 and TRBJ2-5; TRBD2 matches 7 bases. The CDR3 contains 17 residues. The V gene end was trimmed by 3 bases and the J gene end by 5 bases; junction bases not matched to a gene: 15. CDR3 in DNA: TGTGCCAGCAGTTTTGGGCTAGCGGCAGATCTACCTGAGACCCAGTACTTC. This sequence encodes CASSFGLAADLPETQYF.

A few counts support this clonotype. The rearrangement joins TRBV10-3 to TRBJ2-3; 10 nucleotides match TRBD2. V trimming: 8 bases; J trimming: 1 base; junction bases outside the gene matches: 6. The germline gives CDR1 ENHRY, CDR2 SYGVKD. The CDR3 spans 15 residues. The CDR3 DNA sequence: TGTGCCATCTCCGGGACTAGCGACGGCACAGATACGCAGTATTTT. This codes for CAISGTSDGTDTQYF.

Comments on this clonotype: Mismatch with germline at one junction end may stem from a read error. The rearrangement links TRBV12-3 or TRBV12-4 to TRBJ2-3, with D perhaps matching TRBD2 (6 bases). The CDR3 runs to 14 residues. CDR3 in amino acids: CASSNSEGIDAQYF. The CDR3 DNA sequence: TGTGCCAGTTCAAACTCGGAGGGAATAGATGCGCAGTATTTT.

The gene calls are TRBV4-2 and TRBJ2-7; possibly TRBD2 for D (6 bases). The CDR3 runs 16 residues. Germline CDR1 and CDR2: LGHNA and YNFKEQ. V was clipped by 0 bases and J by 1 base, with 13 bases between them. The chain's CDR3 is CASSQEWGLGSYEQYF. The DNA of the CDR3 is TGTGCCAGCAGCCAAGAGTGGGGACTGGGATCCTACGAGCAGTACTTC.

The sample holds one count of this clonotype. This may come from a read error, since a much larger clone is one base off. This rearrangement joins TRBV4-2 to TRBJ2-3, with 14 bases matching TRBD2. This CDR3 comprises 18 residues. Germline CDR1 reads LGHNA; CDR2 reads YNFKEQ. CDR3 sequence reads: CASSQGLAGGPSTDTRYF. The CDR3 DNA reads TGTGCCAGCAGCCAAGGACTAGCGGGAGGGCCTAGCACAGATACGCGGTATTTT.

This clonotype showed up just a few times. CDR3 amino acids: CASSQEEGADKTYF. CDR3 sequence (DNA): TGTGCCAGCAGCCAAGAGGAGGGGGCAGACAAAACGTACTTC. The V gene is TRBV4-2, the J gene TRBJ2-7; D is possibly TRBD1 (7 bases). The CDR3 consists of 14 residues. From germline, CDR1 is LGHNA and CDR2 YNFKEQ. V was shortened by 0 bases and J by 12 bases, with 18 bases between the two germline ends.

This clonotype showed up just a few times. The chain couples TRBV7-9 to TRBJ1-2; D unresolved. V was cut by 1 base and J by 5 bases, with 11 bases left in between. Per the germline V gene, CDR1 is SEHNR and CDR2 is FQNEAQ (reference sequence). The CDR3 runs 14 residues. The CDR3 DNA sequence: TGTGCCAGCAGCTTAGAAACGCCGGGATATGGCTACACCTTC. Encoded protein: CASSLETPGYGYTF.

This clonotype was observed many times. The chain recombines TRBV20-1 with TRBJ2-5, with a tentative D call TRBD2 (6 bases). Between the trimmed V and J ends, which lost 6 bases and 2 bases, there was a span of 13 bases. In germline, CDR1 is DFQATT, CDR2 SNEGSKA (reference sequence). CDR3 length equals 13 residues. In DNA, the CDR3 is TGCAGTGCAGAAGGGACTGGACAAGAGACCCAGTACTTC. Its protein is CSAEGTGQETQYF.

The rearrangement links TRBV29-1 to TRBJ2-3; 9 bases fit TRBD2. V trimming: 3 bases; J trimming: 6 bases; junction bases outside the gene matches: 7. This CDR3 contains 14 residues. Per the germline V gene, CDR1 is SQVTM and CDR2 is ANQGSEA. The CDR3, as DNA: TGCAGCGTTGAGAGTAGCGGGAGTGGGGATACGCAGTATTTT. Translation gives CSVESSGSGDTQYF.

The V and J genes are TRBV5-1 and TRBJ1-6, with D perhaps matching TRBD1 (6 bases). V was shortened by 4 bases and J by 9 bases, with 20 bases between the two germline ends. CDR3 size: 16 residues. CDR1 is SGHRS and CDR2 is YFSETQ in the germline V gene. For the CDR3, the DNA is TGCGCCAGCAGCCGAACCCAGGGGCTTGATACTTCACCCCTCCACTTT. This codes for CASSRTQGLDTSPLHF.

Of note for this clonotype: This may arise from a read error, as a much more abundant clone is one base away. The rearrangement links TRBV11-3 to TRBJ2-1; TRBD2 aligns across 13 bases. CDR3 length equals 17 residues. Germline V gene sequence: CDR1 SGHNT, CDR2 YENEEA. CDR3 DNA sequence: TGTACCAGCAGCCCCTGGACTAGCGGGAGCTCCTACAATGAGCAGTTCTTC. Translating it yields CTSSPWTSGSSYNEQFF.